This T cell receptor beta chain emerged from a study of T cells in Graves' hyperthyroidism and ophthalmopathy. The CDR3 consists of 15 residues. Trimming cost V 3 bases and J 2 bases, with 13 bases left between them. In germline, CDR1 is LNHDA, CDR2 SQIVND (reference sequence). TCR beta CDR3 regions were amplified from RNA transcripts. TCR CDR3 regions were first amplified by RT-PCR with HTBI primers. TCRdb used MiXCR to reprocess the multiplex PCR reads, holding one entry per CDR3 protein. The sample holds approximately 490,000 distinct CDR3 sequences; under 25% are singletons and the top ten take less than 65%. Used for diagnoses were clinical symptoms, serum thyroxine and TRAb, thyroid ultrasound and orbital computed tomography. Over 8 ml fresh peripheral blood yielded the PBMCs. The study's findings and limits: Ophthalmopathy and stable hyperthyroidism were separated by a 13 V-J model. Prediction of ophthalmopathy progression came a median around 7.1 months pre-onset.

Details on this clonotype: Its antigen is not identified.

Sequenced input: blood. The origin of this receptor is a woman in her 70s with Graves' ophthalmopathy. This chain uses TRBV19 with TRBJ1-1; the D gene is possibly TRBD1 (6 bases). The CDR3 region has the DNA TGTGCCAGTAGTATCTTCCCAGGGGCTAACACTGAAGCTTTCTTT. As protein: CASSIFPGANTEAFF. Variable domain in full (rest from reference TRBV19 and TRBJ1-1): DGGITQSPKYLFRKEGQNVTLSCEQNLNHDAMYWYRQDPGQGLRLIYYSQIVNDFQKGDIAEGYSVSREKKESFPLTVTSAQKNPTAFYLCASSIFPGANTEAFFGQGTRLTVV.